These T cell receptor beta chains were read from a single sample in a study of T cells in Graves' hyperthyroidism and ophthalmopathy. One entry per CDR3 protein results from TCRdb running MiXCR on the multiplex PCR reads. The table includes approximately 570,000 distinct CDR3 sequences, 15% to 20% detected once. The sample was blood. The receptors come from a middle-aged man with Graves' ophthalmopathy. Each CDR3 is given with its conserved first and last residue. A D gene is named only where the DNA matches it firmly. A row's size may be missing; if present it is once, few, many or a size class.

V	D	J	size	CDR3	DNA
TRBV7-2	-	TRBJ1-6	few	CASSLNRAGSPLHF	TGTGCCAGCAGCTTAAACAGGGCAGGTTCACCCCTCCACTTT
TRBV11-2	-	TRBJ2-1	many	CASSLSPTYNEQFF	TGTGCCAGCAGCCTCTCGCCTACCTACAATGAGCAGTTCTTC
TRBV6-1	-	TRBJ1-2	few	CASTQRVRGGDGYTF	TGTGCCAGCACCCAGAGGGTTCGGGGTGGTGATGGCTACACCTTC
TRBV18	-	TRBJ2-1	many	CASSPPSGLYNEQFF	TGTGCCAGCTCACCACCTAGCGGCCTCTACAATGAGCAGTTCTTC
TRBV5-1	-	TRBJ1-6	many	CASSLGLDNSPLHF	TGCGCCAGCAGCTTGGGACTGGATAATTCACCCCTCCACTTT
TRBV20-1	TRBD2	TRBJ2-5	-	CSAPTSGRHEGTQYF	TGCAGTGCCCCGACTAGCGGGAGGCACGAGGGGACCCAGTACTTC
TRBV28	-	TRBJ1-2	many	CASTPTGHTGGGSGYTF	TGTGCCAGCACCCCAACGGGGCATACGGGGGGCGGCTCTGGCTACACCTTC
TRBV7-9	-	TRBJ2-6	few	CASSLAPGAGANVLTF	TGTGCCAGCAGCTTAGCGCCGGGCGCTGGGGCCAACGTCCTGACTTTC
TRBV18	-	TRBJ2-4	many	CASSPTGIQDIQYF	TGTGCCAGCTCACCAACGGGTATTCAGGACATTCAGTACTTC
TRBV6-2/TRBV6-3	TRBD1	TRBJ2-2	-	CASRDREAGELFF	TGTGCCAGCAGGGACAGGGAGGCCGGGGAGCTGTTTTTT
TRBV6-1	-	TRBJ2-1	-	CASSESGQEQFF	TGTGCCAGCAGTGAATCCGGGCAGGAGCAGTTCTTC
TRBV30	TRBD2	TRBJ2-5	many	CAWRRDTGGAETQYF	TGTGCCTGGAGACGGGACACCGGGGGGGCAGAGACCCAGTACTTC
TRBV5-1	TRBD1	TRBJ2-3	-	CASSKRQGGIADTQYF	TGTGCCAGCAGTAAGAGACAGGGGGGTATCGCAGATACGCAGTATTTT
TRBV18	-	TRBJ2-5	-	CASSPPALEETQYF	TGTGCCAGCTCACCACCTGCCTTGGAGGAGACCCAGTACTTC
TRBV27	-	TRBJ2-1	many	CASTLRGFHNEQFF	TGTGCCAGCACCTTACGGGGGTTCCACAATGAGCAGTTCTTC
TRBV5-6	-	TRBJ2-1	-	CASSQGLSDPQYNEQFF	TGTGCCAGCAGCCAAGGACTATCCGACCCCCAATACAATGAGCAGTTCTTC
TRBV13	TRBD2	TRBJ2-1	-	CASSSSTSGPRNNEQFF	TGTGCCAGCAGCTCCTCGACTAGCGGCCCTCGCAACAATGAGCAGTTCTTC
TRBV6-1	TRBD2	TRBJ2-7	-	CASSRLAGGQNEQYF	TGTGCCAGCAGCCGACTAGCGGGGGGGCAGAACGAGCAGTACTTC
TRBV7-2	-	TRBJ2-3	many	CASSSGHADTQYF	TGTGCCAGCAGCTCCGGACATGCCGATACGCAGTATTTT
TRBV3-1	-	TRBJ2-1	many	CASSHTGEQFF	TGTGCCAGCAGCCATACGGGGGAGCAGTTCTTC
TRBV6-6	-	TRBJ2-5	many	CASSYSMGTGETQYF	TGTGCCAGCAGTTACTCGATGGGGACGGGAGAGACCCAGTACTTC
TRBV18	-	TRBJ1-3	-	CASSPSLRQISGNTIYF	TGTGCCAGCTCACCCTCCCTCCGACAGATCTCTGGAAACACCATATATTTT
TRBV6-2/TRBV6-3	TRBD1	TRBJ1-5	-	CASSYRGQAQPQHF	TGTGCCAGCAGTTACCGCGGACAGGCTCAGCCCCAGCATTTT
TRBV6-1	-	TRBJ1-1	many	CASGSNTEAFF	TGTGCCAGCGGAAGCAACACTGAAGCTTTCTTT
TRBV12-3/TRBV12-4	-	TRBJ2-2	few	CASCHVPNTGELFF	TGTGCCAGCTGCCATGTACCGAACACCGGGGAGCTGTTTTTT
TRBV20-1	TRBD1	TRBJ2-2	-	CSARDVRRGQVGELFF	TGCAGTGCTAGAGATGTGAGAAGGGGGCAGGTCGGGGAGCTGTTTTTT
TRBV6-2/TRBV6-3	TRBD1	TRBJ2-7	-	CASSDLRGRAYEQYF	TGTGCCAGCAGTGATCTCAGGGGGCGAGCCTACGAGCAGTACTTC
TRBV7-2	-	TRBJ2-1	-	CASSLRRGAENEQFF	TGTGCCAGCAGCCTAAGGAGGGGCGCGGAGAATGAGCAGTTCTTC
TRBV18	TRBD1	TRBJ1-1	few	CASSPPGQSRGAEAFF	TGTGCCAGCTCACCACCGGGACAGTCAAGAGGGGCTGAAGCTTTCTTT
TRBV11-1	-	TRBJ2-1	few	CASSLGALIGRDSYNEQFF	TGTGCCAGCAGCTTAGGGGCTTTGATCGGGAGAGACTCCTACAATGAGCAGTTCTTC
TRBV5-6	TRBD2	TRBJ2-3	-	CASSLAGTGGLDTQYF	TGTGCCAGCAGCTTGGCCGGGACGGGAGGGCTGGATACGCAGTATTTT
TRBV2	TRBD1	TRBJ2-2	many	CASGQGGTGELFF	TGTGCCAGCGGACAGGGGGGGACCGGGGAGCTGTTTTTT
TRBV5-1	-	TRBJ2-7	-	CASSLEARQDEQYF	TGCGCCAGCAGCTTGGAGGCGCGACAGGACGAGCAGTACTTC
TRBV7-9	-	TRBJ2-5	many	CASSPRREETQYF	TGTGCCAGCAGCCCCAGACGGGAAGAGACCCAGTACTTC
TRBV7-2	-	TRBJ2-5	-	CASSSTGRYQETQYF	TGTGCCAGCAGCTCTACAGGGCGGTACCAAGAGACCCAGTACTTC
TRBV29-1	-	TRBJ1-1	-	CSVEDGGGLMNTEAFF	TGCAGCGTTGAAGATGGAGGGGGGCTTATGAACACTGAAGCTTTCTTT
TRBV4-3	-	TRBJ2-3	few	CASSQTLGALTDTQYF	TGCGCCAGCAGCCAAACCCTCGGGGCCCTCACAGATACGCAGTATTTT
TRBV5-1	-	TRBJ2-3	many	CASSTGTSQDTQYF	TGCGCCAGCAGCACCGGGACTTCTCAAGATACGCAGTATTTT
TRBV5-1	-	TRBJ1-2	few	CASSLGQTQANGYTF	TGCGCCAGCAGCTTGGGACAGACTCAGGCGAATGGCTACACCTTC
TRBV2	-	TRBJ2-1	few	CASWFGPGDEQFF	TGTGCCAGCTGGTTTGGGCCTGGGGATGAGCAGTTCTTC
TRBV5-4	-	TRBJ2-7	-	CASSLVGARQQNEQYF	TGTGCCAGCAGCTTGGTGGGAGCCCGACAGCAGAATGAGCAGTACTTC
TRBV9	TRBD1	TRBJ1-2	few	CASSPGQGGGNYGYTF	TGTGCCAGCAGCCCAGGACAGGGTGGGGGGAACTATGGCTACACCTTC
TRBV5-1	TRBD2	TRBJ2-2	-	CASSLAERASGTGELFF	TGCGCCAGCAGCTTGGCCGAAAGGGCTAGCGGCACCGGGGAGCTGTTTTTT
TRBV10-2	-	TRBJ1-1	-	CASWEPPGTEAFF	TGCGCCAGCTGGGAGCCCCCGGGCACTGAAGCTTTCTTT
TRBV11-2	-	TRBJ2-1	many	CASSLDGQTRNNEQFF	TGTGCCAGCAGCTTAGATGGACAGACTAGAAACAATGAGCAGTTCTTC
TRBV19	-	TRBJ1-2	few	CASSIIENYGYTF	TGTGCCAGTAGTATCATCGAGAACTATGGCTACACCTTC
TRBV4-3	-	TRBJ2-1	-	CASSQIAREGYNEQFF	TGCGCCAGCAGCCAAATAGCGAGAGAGGGTTACAATGAGCAGTTCTTC
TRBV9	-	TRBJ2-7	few	CASSVDEGLTYEQYF	TGTGCCAGCAGCGTAGATGAGGGACTTACCTACGAGCAGTACTTC
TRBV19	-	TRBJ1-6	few	CASSIDLQAPLHF	TGTGCCAGTAGTATAGATCTTCAAGCACCCCTCCACTTT
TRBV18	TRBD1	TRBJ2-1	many	CASSPSTGSDEQFF	TGTGCCAGCTCACCATCGACAGGGAGCGATGAGCAGTTCTTC
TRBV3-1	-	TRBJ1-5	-	CASSSPDAQNSNQPQHF	TGTGCCAGCAGCTCCCCGGATGCGCAGAATAGCAATCAGCCCCAGCATTTT
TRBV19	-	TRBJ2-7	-	CASSLTRGYEQYF	TGTGCCAGTAGCCTGACTAGAGGCTACGAGCAGTACTTC
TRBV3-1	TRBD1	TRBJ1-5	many	CASSHRTGDGNQPQHF	TGTGCCAGCAGCCACCGCACAGGGGATGGCAATCAGCCCCAGCATTTT
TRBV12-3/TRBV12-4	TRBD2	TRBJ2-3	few	CASSSPLAGVEDTQYF	TGTGCCAGCAGTTCCCCACTAGCGGGGGTAGAAGATACGCAGTATTTT
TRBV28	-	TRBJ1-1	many	CASSLSQNTEAFF	TGTGCCAGCAGTTTATCACAAAACACTGAAGCTTTCTTT
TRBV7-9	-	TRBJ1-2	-	CASSSNYRAGYGYTF	TGTGCCAGCAGCTCGAACTACAGGGCCGGCTATGGCTACACCTTC